The clone carrying this TCR beta chain has more than one count but fewer than ten. Its antigen is currently unknown. This entry comes from a study of cytomegalovirus exposure and HLA in healthy donors. PCR employed 60 Vbeta and 13 Jbeta primers. Clones were sequenced by immunoSEQ multiplex PCR, and TCRdb holds only the in-frame ones, with some missing. This sample yields 200,000 to 250,000 clones, of which around 80% are seen a single time; roughly 0.22% belongs to the top ten. V shed 3 bases and J shed 1 base, with 13 bases lying between them. The CDR3 has 15 amino acids. Germline loops: CDR1 SGHRS, CDR2 YFSETQ. Overall study results and limits: The classifier reportedly diagnosed cytomegalovirus status with high specificity and sensitivity.

The source is a girl aged 2-10 years in good health and CMV-seronegative. The sequenced sample was PBMCs. The gene calls are TRBV5-1 and TRBJ1-1; D is uncertain. The CDR3 DNA sequence: TGCGCCAGCAGCTGGTCGGCGAGCGGGAACACTGAAGCTTTCTTT. Translation gives CASSWSASGNTEAFF.